This T cell receptor beta chain was recorded in a study of shared clonotypes between healthy human individuals. Concerning this clone: Antigen specificity is unknown.

Assay runs were performed at deep level. Produced via immunoSEQ multiplex PCR; TCRdb's table is partial and in-frame only. The sample yields 1.5 million to 1.9 million clones, approximately 98% seen once. This CDR3 is built from 12 residues. Germline lookup yields CDR1 MDHEN and CDR2 SYDVKM. V shed 7 bases and J shed 6 bases, with 10 bases lying between them. Findings and caveats of the study: In contrast to clonotypes shared by all four donors, non-shared clonotypes had lower generation probabilities. Collection of samples was limited to blood; tissue repertoires likely differ.

This clonotype was obtained from a young man in good health. The rearrangement links TRBV28 to TRBJ1-5; D unclear. The sample taken for sequencing was naive CD4+ T cells sorted from blood. Subset indicated: CD45RA+ positively selected. The CDR3 DNA sequence: TGTGCCAGCACCTCATCGGGTCAGCCCCAGCATTTT. Its translation is CASTSSGQPQHF.